This TCR beta chain emerged from a study of response to subunit inactivated influenza vaccine. TCRdb re-analysed the RT-PCR reads in MiXCR, keeping a single row per CDR3 protein. The sample has about 610,000 distinct CDR3 sequences, approximately 15% seen once. The V gene lost 5 bases and the J gene lost 9 bases, with 3 bases spanning the gap. CDR3 length: 9 amino acids. A note on this clonotype: Its antigen is still unknown.

Study results and limitations: Authors suggested each seasonal flu vaccination may recruit only limited numbers of new T cells.

This material consisted of PBMCs from blood, taken approximately 12 days after vaccination. V usage is TRBV12-3 or TRBV12-4 and J usage is TRBJ2-3, with unresolved D. The receptor's source is a man over 45 who received an inactivated influenza vaccine. The CDR3 sequence is CASSTTQYF. CDR3 DNA sequence: TGTGCCAGCAGTACCACGCAGTATTTT.